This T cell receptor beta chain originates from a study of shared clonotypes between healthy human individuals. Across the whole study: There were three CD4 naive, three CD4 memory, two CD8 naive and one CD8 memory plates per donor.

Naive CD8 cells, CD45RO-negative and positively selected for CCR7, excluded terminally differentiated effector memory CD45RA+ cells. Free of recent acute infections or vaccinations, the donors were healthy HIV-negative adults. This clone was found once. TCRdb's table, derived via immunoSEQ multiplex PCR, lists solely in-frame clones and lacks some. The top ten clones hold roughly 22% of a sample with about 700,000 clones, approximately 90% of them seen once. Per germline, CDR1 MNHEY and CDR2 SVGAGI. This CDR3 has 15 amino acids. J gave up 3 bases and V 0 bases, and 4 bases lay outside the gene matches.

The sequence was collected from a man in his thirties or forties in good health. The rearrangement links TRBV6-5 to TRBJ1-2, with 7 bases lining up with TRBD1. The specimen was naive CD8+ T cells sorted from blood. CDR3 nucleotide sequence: TGTGCCAGCAGTTACTCGCGGGACAGCTACTATGGCTACACCTTC. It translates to CASSYSRDSYYGYTF.